The 13 T cell receptor beta chains below all came from one sample that was sequenced in a study of T cell responses to AZD1222 COVID-19 vaccine. Here immunoSEQ multiplex PCR was the method, and the copy in TCRdb shows in-frame clones only, minus some. The data contain around 52,000 clones, more than 75% of them singletons. Sequences were derived from peripheral blood, sampled on day 0 of AZD1222 vaccination. These TCRs come from an adult in good health.

V and J are TRBV6-6 and TRBJ2-5; TRBD2 matches 9 bases. The CDR3 consists of 14 residues. CDR1 MNHNY and CDR2 SVGAGI come from the germline V gene (reference sequence). The junction had 5 bases not matched to a gene; V was cut back by 4 bases and J by 5 bases. CDR3 protein: CASSSLAGWETQYF. The CDR3, as DNA: TGTGCCAGCAGTTCCCTAGCGGGATGGGAGACCCAGTACTTC.

The gene calls are TRBV6-5 and TRBJ1-1; D may be TRBD1 (6 bases). The CDR3 has 13 residues. With 6 bases removed from V and 1 base from J, the gap between germline ends came to 9 bases. Germline CDR1 and CDR2: MNHEY and SVGAGI. CDR3 in DNA: TGTGCCAGCAGATACAGGGAGAACACTGAAGCTTTCTTT. Its translation is CASRYRENTEAFF.

The CDR3 sequence: CASSFGQGGNYGYTF. The DNA of the CDR3 is TGTGCCAGCAGCTTCGGACAGGGGGGCAACTATGGCTACACCTTC. The chain is built from TRBV7-8 and TRBJ1-2, with TRBD1 matching over 10 bases. Looked up from germline, CDR1 is SGHVS and CDR2 is FQNEAQ. J gave up 2 bases and V 3 bases, and 3 bases lay outside the gene matches. The CDR3 is 15 amino acids.

The chain combines TRBV19 with TRBJ2-7; 8 nucleotides line up with TRBD1. Looked up from germline, CDR1 is LNHDA and CDR2 is SQIVND (reference sequence). The CDR3 is 15 amino acids. V was clipped by 10 bases and J by 2 bases; unmatched bases: 13. The CDR3 bases are TGTGCCACCAAACCAGGAGGACAGGGTCCCTACGAGCAGTACTTC. This codes for CATKPGGQGPYEQYF.

V is TRBV5-1 and J is TRBJ2-5; 7 positions agree with TRBD2. V was clipped by 2 bases and J by 4 bases; unmatched bases: 2. The CDR3 contains 13 residues. Looked up from germline, CDR1 is SGHRS and CDR2 is YFSETQ. CDR3: CASSFRGGETQYF. The CDR3 region has the DNA TGCGCCAGCAGCTTTCGCGGGGGAGAGACCCAGTACTTC.

To note about this clone: The sample holds other DNA sequences that translate to the same CDR3. V is TRBV7-3 and J is TRBJ1-3; the D gene is possibly TRBD1 (5 bases). Germline CDR1 SGHTA, CDR2 FQGTGA. CDR3 size: 15 residues. V dropped 5 bases and J dropped 0 bases, with 11 bases sitting between them. The CDR3 bases are TGTGCCAGCAGCCTGGGACCGTCCTCTGGAAACACCATATATTTT. Translating gives CASSLGPSSGNTIYF.

The chain is built from TRBV29-1 and TRBJ2-1, with 12 bases lining up with TRBD2. CDR1 SQVTM and CDR2 ANQGSEA come from the germline V gene. This CDR3 contains 17 residues. Losses at the gene ends were 6 bases for V and 4 bases for J; bases not matched to a gene: 13. The CDR3 here is CSVSGTSGPEGYNEQFF. The DNA of the CDR3 is TGCAGCGTATCGGGGACTAGCGGGCCGGAGGGTTACAATGAGCAGTTCTTC.

The chain joins TRBV9 to TRBJ2-1, with D unclear. V was cut by 7 bases and J by 0 bases, with 14 bases left in between. Germline V gene sequence: CDR1 SGDLS, CDR2 YYNGEE. The CDR3 spans 15 residues. CDR3 sequence: CASRPLRGSYNEQFF. In DNA form, the CDR3 reads TGTGCCAGCCGCCCACTGCGAGGCTCCTACAATGAGCAGTTCTTC.

The chain is built from TRBV6-6 and TRBJ2-2; TRBD1 is a possible D gene (6 bases). Germline V lookup: CDR1 MNHNY, CDR2 SVGAGI (reference sequence). V was cut by 4 bases and J by 2 bases, with 11 bases left in between. This CDR3 is built from 15 residues. The CDR3 DNA follows: TGTGCCAGCAGTTTTGGACAGTTTAACACCGGGGAGCTGTTTTTT. It specifies CASSFGQFNTGELFF.

The gene calls are TRBV6-5 and TRBJ2-7; D is possibly TRBD1 (6 bases). Per germline, CDR1 MNHEY and CDR2 SVGAGI. The CDR3 length is 14 residues. The V gene lost 8 bases and the J gene lost 4 bases, with 18 bases spanning the gap. The CDR3 loop is CASGQSWGPYEQYF. Here the CDR3 DNA reads TGTGCCAGCGGGCAATCTTGGGGGCCGTACGAGCAGTACTTC.

The chain joins TRBV11-2 to TRBJ2-5; D is unclear. The CDR3 is made up of 16 amino acids. Trimming removed 4 bases at V and 0 bases at J, with 15 bases between. CDR1 SGHAT and CDR2 FQNNGV come from the germline V gene. The CDR3 bases are TGTGCCAGCAGCTCCCCCGACTCTTGGTACCAAGAGACCCAGTACTTC. This encodes CASSSPDSWYQETQYF.

The chain recombines TRBV6-1 with TRBJ1-2; D unresolved. The V and J ends lost 3 bases and 1 base respectively, with 6 bases between them. The CDR3 totals 13 residues. In germline, CDR1 is MNHNS, CDR2 SASEGT. The CDR3 protein is CASSDDGNYGYTF. The CDR3 bases are TGTGCCAGCAGTGATGACGGTAACTATGGCTACACCTTC.

CDR3 protein: CASSQGQGGTEAFF. CDR3 coding DNA: TGCGCCAGCAGCCAGGGACAGGGGGGGACTGAAGCTTTCTTT. The chain links TRBV4-1 to TRBJ1-1; 11 nucleotides align to TRBD1. Germline lookup yields CDR1 MGHRA and CDR2 YSYEKL. V was clipped by 3 bases and J by 5 bases; unmatched bases: 2. This CDR3 comprises 14 residues.